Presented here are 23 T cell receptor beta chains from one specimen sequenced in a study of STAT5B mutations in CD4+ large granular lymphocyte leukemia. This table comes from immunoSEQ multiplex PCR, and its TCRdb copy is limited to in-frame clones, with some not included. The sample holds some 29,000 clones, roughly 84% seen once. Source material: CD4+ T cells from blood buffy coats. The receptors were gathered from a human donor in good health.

The CDR3 DNA sequence: TGTGCCAGCAGCTCCGTGGGGCAAGACTATGGCTACACCTTC. Translation: CASSSVGQDYGYTF. V is TRBV7-2 and J is TRBJ1-2, with D possibly being TRBD1 (5 bases). Germline lookup yields CDR1 SGHTA and CDR2 FQGNSA. The V end lost 4 bases, the J end lost 3 bases, and 12 bases lay between the germline ends. This CDR3 has 14 residues.

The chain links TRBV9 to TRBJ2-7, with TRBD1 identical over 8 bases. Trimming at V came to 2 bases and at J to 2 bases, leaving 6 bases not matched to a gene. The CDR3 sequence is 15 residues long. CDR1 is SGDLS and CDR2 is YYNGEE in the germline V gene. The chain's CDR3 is CASSVGTGTAYEQYF. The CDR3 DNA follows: TGTGCCAGCAGCGTTGGGACAGGTACGGCCTACGAGCAGTACTTC.

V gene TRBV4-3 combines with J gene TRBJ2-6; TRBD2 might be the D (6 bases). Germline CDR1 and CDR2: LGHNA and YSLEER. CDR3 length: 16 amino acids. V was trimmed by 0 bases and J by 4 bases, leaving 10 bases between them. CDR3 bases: TGCGCCAGCAGCCAAGAAGGAGGGTCCGGGGCCAACGTCCTGACTTTC. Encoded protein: CASSQEGGSGANVLTF.

This chain's CDR3 is CASSIVAGSPYEQYF. The CDR3 coding sequence is TGTGCCAGTAGTATAGTGGCGGGAAGTCCCTACGAGCAGTACTTC. The chain uses TRBV19 and TRBJ2-7; possibly TRBD2 for D (6 bases). Per germline, CDR1 LNHDA and CDR2 SQIVND (reference sequence). The CDR3 length is 15 residues. The ends were cut back, 1 base at V and 2 bases at J, with 12 bases in the middle.

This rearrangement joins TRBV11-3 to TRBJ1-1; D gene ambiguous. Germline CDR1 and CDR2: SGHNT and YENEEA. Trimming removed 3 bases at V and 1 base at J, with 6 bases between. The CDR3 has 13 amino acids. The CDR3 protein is CASSFAGNTEAFF. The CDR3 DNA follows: TGTGCCAGCAGCTTTGCCGGGAACACTGAAGCTTTCTTT. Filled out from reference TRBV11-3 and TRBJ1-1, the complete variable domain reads EAGVVQSPRYKIIEKKQPVAFWCNPISGHNTLYWYLQNLGQGPELLIRYENEEAVDDSQLPKDRFSAERLKGVDSTLKIQPAELGDSAVYLCASSFAGNTEAFFGQGTRLTVV.

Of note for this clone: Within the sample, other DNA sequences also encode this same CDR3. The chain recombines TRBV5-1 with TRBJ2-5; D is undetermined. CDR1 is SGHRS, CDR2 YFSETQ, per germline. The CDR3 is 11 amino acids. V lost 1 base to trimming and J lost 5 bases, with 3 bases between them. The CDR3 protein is CASSLKETQYF. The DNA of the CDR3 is TGCGCCAGCAGCTTGAAGGAGACCCAGTACTTC.

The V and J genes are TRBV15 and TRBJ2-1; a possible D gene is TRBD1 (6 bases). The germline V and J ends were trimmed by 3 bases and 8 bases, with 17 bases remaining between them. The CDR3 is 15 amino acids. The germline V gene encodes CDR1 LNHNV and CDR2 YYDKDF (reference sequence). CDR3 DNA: TGTGCCACCAGCAGCGGTCAAGGGGGTGGCGATGAGCAGTTCTTC. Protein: CATSSGQGGGDEQFF.

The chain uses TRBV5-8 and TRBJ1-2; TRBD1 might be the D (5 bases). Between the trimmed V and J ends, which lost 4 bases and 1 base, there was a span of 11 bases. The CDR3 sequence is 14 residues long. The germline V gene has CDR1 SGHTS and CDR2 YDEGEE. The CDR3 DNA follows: TGTGCCAGCAGCCCGGGACCGGGTAACTATGGCTACACCTTC. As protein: CASSPGPGNYGYTF. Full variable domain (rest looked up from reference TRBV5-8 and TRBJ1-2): EAGVTQSPTHLIKTRGQQATLRCSPISGHTSVYWYQQALGLGLQFLLWYDEGEERNRGNFPPRFSGRQFPNYSSELNVNALELEDSALYLCASSPGPGNYGYTFGSGTRLTVV.

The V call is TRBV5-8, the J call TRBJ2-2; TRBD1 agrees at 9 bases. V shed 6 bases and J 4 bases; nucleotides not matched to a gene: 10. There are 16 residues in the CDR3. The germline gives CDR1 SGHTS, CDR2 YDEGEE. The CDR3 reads CASMTGGFFRTGELFF. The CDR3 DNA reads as TGTGCCAGCATGACAGGGGGTTTTTTTCGCACCGGGGAGCTGTTTTTT.

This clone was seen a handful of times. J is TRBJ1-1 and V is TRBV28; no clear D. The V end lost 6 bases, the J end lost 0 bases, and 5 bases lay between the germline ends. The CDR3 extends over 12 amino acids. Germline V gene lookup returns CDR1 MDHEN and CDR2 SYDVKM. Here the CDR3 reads CASSGMNTEAFF. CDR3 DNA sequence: TGTGCCAGCAGCGGGATGAACACTGAAGCTTTCTTT.

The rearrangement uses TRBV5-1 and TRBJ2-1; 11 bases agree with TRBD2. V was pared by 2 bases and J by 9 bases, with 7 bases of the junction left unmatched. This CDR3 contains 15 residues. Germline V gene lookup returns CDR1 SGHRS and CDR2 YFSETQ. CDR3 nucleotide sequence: TGCGCCAGCAGCTTTATAGCGGGGGGGCCCAGTGAGCAGTTCTTC. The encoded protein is CASSFIAGGPSEQFF. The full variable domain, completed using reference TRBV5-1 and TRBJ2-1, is KAGVTQTPRYLIKTRGQQVTLSCSPISGHRSVSWYQQTPGQGLQFLFEYFSETQRNKGNFPGRFSGRQFSNSRSEMNVSTLELGDSALYLCASSFIAGGPSEQFFGPGTRLTVL.

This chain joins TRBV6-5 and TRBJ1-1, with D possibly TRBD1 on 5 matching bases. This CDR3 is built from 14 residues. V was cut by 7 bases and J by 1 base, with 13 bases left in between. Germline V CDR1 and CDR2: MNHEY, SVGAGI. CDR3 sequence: CASKLWGENTEAFF. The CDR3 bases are TGTGCCAGCAAACTTTGGGGGGAGAACACTGAAGCTTTCTTT.

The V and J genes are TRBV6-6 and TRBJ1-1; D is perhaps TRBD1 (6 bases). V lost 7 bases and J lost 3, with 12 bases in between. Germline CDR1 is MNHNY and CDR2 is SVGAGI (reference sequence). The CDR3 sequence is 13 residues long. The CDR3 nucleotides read TGTGCCAGCAAGGGGGGCAAGGACACTGAAGCTTTCTTT. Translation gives CASKGGKDTEAFF.

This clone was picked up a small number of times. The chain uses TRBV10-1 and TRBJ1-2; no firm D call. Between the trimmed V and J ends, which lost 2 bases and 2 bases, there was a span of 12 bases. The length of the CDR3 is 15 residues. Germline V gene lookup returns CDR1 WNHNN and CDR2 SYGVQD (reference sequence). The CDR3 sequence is CASSEMEDGNYGYTF. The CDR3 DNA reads TGCGCCAGCAGTGAGATGGAGGACGGAAACTATGGCTACACCTTC.

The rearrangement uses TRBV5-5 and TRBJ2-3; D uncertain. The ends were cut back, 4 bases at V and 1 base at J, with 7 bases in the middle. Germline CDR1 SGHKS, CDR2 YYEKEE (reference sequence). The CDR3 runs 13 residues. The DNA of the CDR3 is TGTGCCAGCAGCCGGCCGGGCACAGATACGCAGTATTTT. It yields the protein CASSRPGTDTQYF.

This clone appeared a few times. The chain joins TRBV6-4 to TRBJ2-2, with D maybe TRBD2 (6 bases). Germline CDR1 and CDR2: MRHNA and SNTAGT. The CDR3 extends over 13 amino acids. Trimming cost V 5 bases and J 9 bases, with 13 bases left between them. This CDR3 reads CASSREARRELFF. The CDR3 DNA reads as TGTGCCAGCAGTAGGGAGGCCCGACGGGAGCTGTTTTTT.

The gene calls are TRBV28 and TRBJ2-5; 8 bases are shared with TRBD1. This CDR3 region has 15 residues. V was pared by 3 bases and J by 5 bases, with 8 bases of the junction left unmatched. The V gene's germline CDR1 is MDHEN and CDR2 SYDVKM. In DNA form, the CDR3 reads TGTGCCAGCAGTTTTACAGGGGGTTTAGGCGAGACCCAGTACTTC. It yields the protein CASSFTGGLGETQYF. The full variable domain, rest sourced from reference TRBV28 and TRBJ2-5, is DVKVTQSSRYLVKRTGEKVFLECVQDMDHENMFWYRQDPGLGLRLIYFSYDVKMKEKGDIPEGYSVSREKKERFSLILESASTNQTSMYLCASSFTGGLGETQYFGPGTRLLVL.

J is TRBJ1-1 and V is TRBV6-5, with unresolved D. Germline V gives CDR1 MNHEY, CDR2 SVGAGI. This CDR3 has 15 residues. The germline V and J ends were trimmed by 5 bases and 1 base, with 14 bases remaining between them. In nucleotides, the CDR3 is TGTGCCAGCAGTATAGCCGGACTTTCGAACACTGAAGCTTTCTTT. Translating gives CASSIAGLSNTEAFF.

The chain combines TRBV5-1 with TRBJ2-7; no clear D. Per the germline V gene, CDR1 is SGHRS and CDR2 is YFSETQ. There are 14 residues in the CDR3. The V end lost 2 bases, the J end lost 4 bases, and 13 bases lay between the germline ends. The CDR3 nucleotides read TGCGCCAGCAGCTTTAGTCGGAAAACATACGAGCAGTACTTC. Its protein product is CASSFSRKTYEQYF.

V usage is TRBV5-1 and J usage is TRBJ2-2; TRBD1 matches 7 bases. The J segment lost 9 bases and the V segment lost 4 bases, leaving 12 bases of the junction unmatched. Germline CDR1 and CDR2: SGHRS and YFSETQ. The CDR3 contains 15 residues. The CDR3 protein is CASSPEGYRGWELFF. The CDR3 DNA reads TGCGCCAGCAGCCCAGAGGGGTACAGGGGCTGGGAGCTGTTTTTT.

CDR3 coding DNA: TGCGCCAGCAGCGGGACAGGACCCGAAAAACTGTTTTTT. Translated: CASSGTGPEKLFF. The V call is TRBV5-1, the J call TRBJ1-4, with 8 bases lining up with TRBD1. This CDR3 comprises 13 residues. Looked up from germline, CDR1 is SGHRS and CDR2 is YFSETQ. With 4 bases clipped from V and 8 bases from J, the junction kept 4 bases outside the gene matches.

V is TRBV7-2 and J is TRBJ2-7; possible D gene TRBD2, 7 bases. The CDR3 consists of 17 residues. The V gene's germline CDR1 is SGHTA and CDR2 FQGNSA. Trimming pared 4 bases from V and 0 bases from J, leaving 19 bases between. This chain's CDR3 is CASSSGLGGPSSYEQYF. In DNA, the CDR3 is TGTGCCAGCAGCTCCGGTTTGGGGGGGCCTTCCTCCTACGAGCAGTACTTC.

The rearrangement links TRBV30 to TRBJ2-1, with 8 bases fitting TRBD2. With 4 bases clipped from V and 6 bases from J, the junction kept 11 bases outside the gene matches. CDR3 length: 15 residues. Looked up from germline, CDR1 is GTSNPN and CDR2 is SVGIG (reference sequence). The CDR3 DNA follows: TGTGCCTGGATCGCCCCGAGACTAGCGCCCAATGAGCAGTTCTTC. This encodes CAWIAPRLAPNEQFF.